The text below deals with one TCR beta chain. The source of the sample is a study of blood T cell repertoires in COVID-19. Germline V gene data show CDR1 as SGHAT and CDR2 as FQNNGV. V lost 0 bases to trimming and J lost 15 bases, with 15 bases between them. This CDR3 contains 14 residues. Sequencing was performed with immunoSEQ multiplex PCR; in TCRdb, only in-frame clones are kept and a portion is missing. The repertoire holds about 210,000 clones, with around 86% as singletons. Sequencing was done on a sample of PBMCs or T cells enriched from blood (not recorded which). The rearrangement joins TRBV11-2 to TRBJ1-6; no reliable D call. The clonotype comes from a woman aged 45 to 65 with acute COVID-19. The chain's CDR3 is CASSLDGTDLHLHF. DNA of the CDR3: TGTGCCAGCAGCTTAGACGGAACAGATTTACACCTCCACTTT.